A single sample gave rise to the 27 T cell receptor beta chains below, sequenced in a study of T cell repertoires in cytomegalovirus infection. Their target antigens are unknown. TCRdb reanalysed the reads using MiXCR and keeps one entry per CDR3 protein. The table has more than 50,000 distinct CDR3 sequences, about 33% seen once. Sequences were obtained from PBMCs, sequenced either directly or after in vitro stimulation (not recorded which). These receptors were obtained from a human donor in good health (CMV status not recorded). Some clones in this sample may be carry-over from other donors' samples.

This clonotype turned up a few times. The chain joins TRBV20-1 to TRBJ2-3; D might be TRBD1 or TRBD2, each matching 6 bases. V was pared by 6 bases and J by 3 bases, with 13 bases between. The CDR3 length is 13 residues. Germline V lookup: CDR1 DFQATT, CDR2 SNEGSKA (reference sequence). The DNA for the CDR3 is TGCAGTGCGAGGGGGGCTGCAACAGATACGCAGTATTTT. Translation gives CSARGAATDTQYF.

This chain uses TRBV27 with TRBJ2-3, with TRBD1 matching over 7 bases. Looked up from germline, CDR1 is MNHEY and CDR2 is SMNVEV (reference sequence). This CDR3 comprises 12 residues. The trim removed 4 bases at V and 5 bases at J, leaving 0 bases unmatched. The CDR3, as DNA: TGTGCCAGCAGTTCAGGGGGAGATACGCAGTATTTT. Protein: CASSSGGDTQYF.

Written as DNA, the CDR3 is TGTGCCAGCAGCCAAGTATCGGGGCTAGGGGCGGAAGAGACCCAGTACTTC. It translates to CASSQVSGLGAEETQYF. This sequence joins TRBV14 and TRBJ2-5; D possibly uses TRBD1 or TRBD2 (5 bases each). Germline CDR1 and CDR2: SGHDN and FVKESK. Trimming left V 1 base short and J 3 bases short, with 18 bases between. The CDR3 has 17 amino acids. Full variable domain (remainder filled in from reference TRBV14 and TRBJ2-5): EAGVTQFPSHSVIEKGQTVTLRCDPISGHDNLYWYRRVMGKEIKFLLHFVKESKQDESGMPNNRFLAERTGGTYSTLKVQPAELEDSGVYFCASSQVSGLGAEETQYFGPGTRLLVL.

This clonotype was counted only a few times. The J gene is TRBJ1-4, the V gene TRBV6-1; TRBD1 matches 7 bases. With 6 bases clipped from V and 3 bases from J, the junction kept 7 bases outside the gene matches. Germline lookup yields CDR1 MNHNS and CDR2 SASEGT. The CDR3 runs to 15 residues. The CDR3: CASRDTGDANEKLFF. In DNA form, the CDR3 reads TGTGCCAGCAGAGATACAGGGGACGCTAATGAAAAACTGTTTTTT.

The chain carries TRBV6-6 and TRBJ2-7; D might be TRBD1 (5 bases). Trimming shortened V by 2 bases and J by 0 bases, and 23 bases separated the two germline ends. CDR3 length: 19 amino acids. Looked up from germline, CDR1 is MNHNY and CDR2 is SVGAGI (reference sequence). The CDR3 coding sequence is TGTGCCAGCAGTTACCCCCAAGCCAGGGTACAGATCCTCTCCTACGAGCAGTACTTC. Translated: CASSYPQARVQILSYEQYF.

This chain uses TRBV7-2 with TRBJ2-3, with 10 bases aligning to TRBD1. J was trimmed by 9 bases and V by 4 bases; bases with no gene match: 13. Germline CDR1 reads SGHTA; CDR2 reads FQGNSA. The CDR3 loop spans 16 amino acids. As DNA, the CDR3 is TGTGCCAGCAGCTATGTGACAGGGGGCAGTGTCGGGACGCAGTATTTT. Translated, it gives CASSYVTGGSVGTQYF.

This clonotype was observed at least ten times. The chain carries TRBV19 and TRBJ2-1; 9 bases are shared with TRBD2. CDR3 length: 15 amino acids. J lost 7 bases, V lost 8 bases, and 12 bases had no gene match. Looked up from germline, CDR1 is LNHDA and CDR2 is SQIVND (reference sequence). CDR3 loop: CASGLAGKRGNEQFF. Written as DNA, the CDR3 is TGTGCCAGTGGGCTAGCGGGAAAGAGGGGGAATGAGCAGTTCTTC.

This clonotype has at least ten counts. V gene TRBV7-2 combines with J gene TRBJ2-1; 8 positions match TRBD2. The V segment lost 1 base and the J segment 15 bases; nucleotides outside the gene matches: 8. Per germline, CDR1 SGHTA and CDR2 FQGNSA. There are 13 residues in the CDR3. The CDR3 loop reads CASSLGQAGVRFF. CDR3 nucleotides: TGTGCCAGCAGCTTAGGTCAAGCGGGAGTTCGGTTCTTC.

The rearrangement links TRBV19 to TRBJ2-1; 11 positions agree with TRBD2. CDR1 and CDR2 (germline): LNHDA, SQIVND (reference sequence). V shed 7 bases and J 0 bases; nucleotides not matched to a gene: 14. CDR3 length: 19 residues. The CDR3 spells CASIPGPGLAEPSYNEQFF. The CDR3 nucleotides read TGTGCCAGTATCCCCGGCCCGGGACTAGCGGAGCCCTCCTACAATGAGCAGTTCTTC. Drawing the rest from reference TRBV19 and TRBJ2-1, the complete variable domain is DGGITQSPKYLFRKEGQNVTLSCEQNLNHDAMYWYRQDPGQGLRLIYYSQIVNDFQKGDIAEGYSVSREKKESFPLTVTSAQKNPTAFYLCASIPGPGLAEPSYNEQFFGPGTRLTVL.

This clonotype was counted between two and nine times. The V and J genes are TRBV12-3 or TRBV12-4 and TRBJ2-3; tentatively, D is TRBD2 (5 bases). V lost 7 bases and J 1 base, leaving 15 bases between the germline ends. The length of the CDR3 is 15 residues. CDR3 region: CASTEVRVGTDTQYF. In DNA, the CDR3 is TGTGCCAGCACCGAGGTGAGGGTTGGCACAGATACGCAGTATTTT.

The chain recombines TRBV6-5 with TRBJ1-1; no clear D. V dropped 4 bases and J dropped 6 bases, with 9 bases sitting between them. Looked up from germline, CDR1 is MNHEY and CDR2 is SVGAGI. This CDR3 is 12 amino acids long. The DNA of the CDR3 is TGTGCCAGCAGTTCCCGGCGTTCTGAAGCTTTCTTT. Translation: CASSSRRSEAFF.

This clonotype was counted between two and nine times. The chain combines TRBV12-3 or TRBV12-4 with TRBJ2-5; 7 nucleotides line up with TRBD2. This CDR3 contains 14 residues. Trimming at V came to 6 bases and at J to 2 bases, leaving 6 bases not matched to a gene. CDR3 nucleotide sequence: TGTGCCAGCAGCCCAAGACTAGCTCAAGAGACCCAGTACTTC. This translates into CASSPRLAQETQYF.

This chain connects TRBV28 to TRBJ1-5, with D hard to call. The CDR3 runs to 17 residues. Trimming pared 3 bases from V and 0 bases from J, leaving 15 bases between. Germline CDR1 and CDR2: MDHEN and SYDVKM. DNA for the CDR3: TGTGCCAGCAGTTTCCCCGGTCGGATAAATAGCAATCAGCCCCAGCATTTT. Amino acid sequence: CASSFPGRINSNQPQHF.

This clonotype has a handful of counts. The chain uses TRBV6-1 and TRBJ1-6; D is perhaps TRBD1 (6 bases). This CDR3 has 17 residues. Trimming took 5 bases from V and 4 from J, leaving 18 bases between them. The germline V gene has CDR1 MNHNS and CDR2 SASEGT. CDR3 protein: CASSTGLELNYNSPLHF. The CDR3, as DNA: TGTGCCAGCAGTACAGGGTTGGAGTTAAATTATAATTCACCCCTCCACTTT.

This rearrangement joins TRBV12-3 or TRBV12-4 to TRBJ1-3; TRBD1 might be the D (5 bases). This CDR3 is 14 amino acids long. Trimming took off 8 bases at V and 2 bases at J, with 13 bases between the two ends. CDR3 sequence (DNA): TGTGCCAGCTCCAGGGCGGGCGCTGGAAACACCATATATTTT. Protein sequence: CASSRAGAGNTIYF.

This sequence joins TRBV2 and TRBJ2-3; 11 bases map to TRBD2. This CDR3 region has 15 residues. The germline CDR1 and CDR2 sequences are SNHLY and FYNNEI. The V segment lost 5 bases and the J segment 2 bases; nucleotides outside the gene matches: 3. The CDR3 sequence is CASSQTSGNTDTQYF. CDR3 DNA: TGTGCCAGCAGTCAGACTAGCGGGAACACAGATACGCAGTATTTT.

V usage is TRBV6-6 and J usage is TRBJ1-6; D perhaps matches TRBD1 (6 bases). V was cut by 0 bases and J by 7 bases, with 13 bases left in between. Germline lookup yields CDR1 MNHNY and CDR2 SVGAGI (reference sequence). The CDR3 runs 16 residues. DNA of the CDR3: TGTGCCAGCAGTTACTCCCCGAGGACAGTCAATTCACCCCTCCACTTT. This sequence encodes CASSYSPRTVNSPLHF.

The rearrangement joins TRBV24-1 to TRBJ1-5; no clear D gene. CDR1 and CDR2 (germline): KGHDR, SFDVKD. Trimming pared 7 bases from V and 5 bases from J, leaving 26 bases between. The CDR3 runs 18 residues. CDR3 coding DNA: TGTGCCACCAGGAACACAGAGTTTTTAGTCCGACGGGATCAGCCCCAGCATTTT. This encodes CATRNTEFLVRRDQPQHF.

This clonotype occurred many times. The V call is TRBV7-2, the J call TRBJ2-5; either TRBD1 or TRBD2 may fit D (5 bases each). Trimming left V 4 bases short and J 5 bases short, with 14 bases between. This CDR3 has 14 amino acids. The germline CDR1 and CDR2 sequences are SGHTA and FQGNSA. In DNA form, the CDR3 reads TGTGCCAGCAGCTCCTCCGGGACCGCCGAGACCCAGTACTTC. As protein: CASSSSGTAETQYF.

This clonotype was detected a few times. The V and J genes are TRBV19 and TRBJ1-5, with D unresolved. There are 15 residues in the CDR3. The V and J ends lost 5 bases and 0 bases respectively, with 11 bases between them. The V gene's germline CDR1 is LNHDA and CDR2 SQIVND (reference sequence). The CDR3: CASSPYGLSNQPQHF. The CDR3 nucleotides read TGTGCCAGTAGTCCTTATGGCCTTAGCAATCAGCCCCAGCATTTT.

The V gene is TRBV6-6, the J gene TRBJ2-7; possible D gene TRBD2, 6 bases. The CDR3 extends over 16 amino acids. CDR1 is MNHNY and CDR2 is SVGAGI in the germline V gene (reference sequence). Between the trimmed V and J ends, which lost 2 bases and 1 base, there was a span of 15 bases. CDR3 sequence reads: CASSYDGLPWSYEQYF. The CDR3 DNA reads as TGTGCCAGCAGTTACGACGGACTACCTTGGTCCTACGAGCAGTACTTC.

This clonotype was seen a handful of times. The chain links TRBV11-2 to TRBJ2-5; no reliable D call. The CDR3 consists of 12 residues. CDR1 and CDR2 from the germline V gene are SGHAT and FQNNGV. Trimming removed 5 bases at V and 4 bases at J, with 8 bases between. The CDR3: CASSLTLETQYF. The CDR3 region has the DNA TGTGCCAGCAGCCTTACGTTAGAGACCCAGTACTTC.

This chain uses TRBV20-1 with TRBJ2-3; 9 bases agree with TRBD2. The trim removed 5 bases at V and 5 bases at J, leaving 8 bases unmatched. This CDR3 is 14 amino acids long. The germline V gene encodes CDR1 DFQATT and CDR2 SNEGSKA (reference sequence). In DNA form, the CDR3 reads TGCAGTGCTTTAGGCGGGGGGGCGCGAGATACGCAGTATTTT. It is translated as CSALGGGARDTQYF.

This clonotype was detected only a few times. V gene TRBV9 combines with J gene TRBJ2-3; D not resolved. In germline, CDR1 is SGDLS, CDR2 YYNGEE. The CDR3 consists of 15 residues. Trimming left V 0 bases short and J 4 bases short, with 12 bases between. The CDR3 sequence: CASSVGGPGADTQYF. The DNA for the CDR3 is TGTGCCAGCAGCGTAGGTGGACCGGGCGCAGATACGCAGTATTTT.

A word on this clonotype: A junction end diverges from the germline sequence, so it may reflect a read error. The chain couples TRBV7-9 to TRBJ2-3; D is possibly TRBD1 (6 bases). CDR3 length equals 12 residues. From germline, CDR1 is SEHNR and CDR2 FQNEAQ (reference sequence). This CDR3 is CASSRPGDTRYF. CDR3 nucleotide sequence: TGTGCCAGCAGCCGACCAGGGGATACGCGGTATTTT.

This clonotype was recorded a few times. The chain's CDR3 is CASSLGAGMNTEAFF. CDR3 DNA: TGTGCCAGCAGCTTAGGGGCAGGGATGAACACTGAAGCTTTCTTT. The chain recombines TRBV7-9 with TRBJ1-1; TRBD1 is a possible D gene (5 bases). The CDR3 covers 15 residues. Trimming stripped 1 base from V and 0 bases from J, with 9 bases between. Germline CDR1 SEHNR, CDR2 FQNEAQ (reference sequence).

In its sample, this clonotype is medium-sized. The chain carries TRBV20-1 and TRBJ1-5, with unresolved D. The V and J ends lost 6 bases and 7 bases respectively, with 13 bases between them. Looked up from germline, CDR1 is DFQATT and CDR2 is SNEGSKA (reference sequence). The CDR3 contains 12 residues. CDR3 coding DNA: TGCAGTGCCGCGCGGGGTGGGCAGCCCCAGCATTTT. Translated, it gives CSAARGGQPQHF.